This T cell receptor beta chain was identified in a study of siplizumab effects on memory and regulatory T cells. The study's findings and limits: Fewer alloreactive sequences mapped to unstimulated CD4+ memory cells under siplizumab. Naive T cells, seemingly more diverse than memory cells, seemed major alloresponse contributors. Treg origin accounted for an average of roughly 64% of mappable alloreactive CD4+ clones with siplizumab and under 30% in controls.

The CDR3 runs to 13 residues. The germline gives CDR1 GTSNPN, CDR2 SVGIG (reference sequence). Trimming removed 2 bases at V and 1 base at J, with 8 bases between. Data came from immunoSEQ multiplex PCR; TCRdb stores just in-frame clones and leaves some out. Counted here are under 130,000 clones, about 92% occurring once; the ten biggest clones make up less than 0.35%. To note about this clone: Its antigen is as yet unknown.

The clonotype was recovered from a human donor in good health. The rearrangement joins TRBV30 to TRBJ1-1, with no clear D. The sequencing sample was made of CD4+ T cells sorted from blood. Here the CDR3 reads CAWSYLKNTEAFF. For the CDR3, the DNA is TGTGCCTGGAGTTACTTGAAGAACACTGAAGCTTTCTTT.